This TCR beta chain came from a study of T-cell reconstitution after alpha-beta-depleted transplantation in children. Broader study findings: Several hundred graft clones that had expanded were reportedly the source of alpha-beta T cells about two months after transplant. There were some patients whose high TCRbeta diversity at day 60 came from surviving recipient T cells and thymic progenitors. Among T cells one year after transplant, newly produced cells accounted for most counts and diversity.

In its sample, this clonotype was seen many times. Its specificity is unknown. Unique molecular identifiers were built into the TCRbeta library. TCRdb reprocessed the PCR reads with MiXCR, giving one entry per CDR3 protein. Of fewer than 550,000 distinct CDR3 sequences in the sample, about 10% were seen once. V was pared by 5 bases and J by 5 bases, with 9 bases of the junction left unmatched. The CDR3 runs 15 residues. Germline V CDR1 and CDR2: SEHNR, FQNEAQ (reference sequence). This material consisted of PBMCs, taken before TCRalphabeta/CD19-depleted stem cell transplant. V is TRBV7-9 and J is TRBJ2-5; 9 nucleotides agree with TRBD1. The sequence derives from a child younger than 10 with inherited bone marrow failure, due to receive a stem cell transplant. CDR3 amino acids: CASSAYRGPGETQYF. The CDR3 DNA reads TGTGCCAGCAGCGCCTACAGGGGGCCGGGGGAGACCCAGTACTTC.